A single sample is the source of the 28 T cell receptor beta chains below, sequenced in a study of PD-1 blockade in classical Hodgkin lymphoma. Each and every patient relapsed after autologous stem cell transplantation, and patients got differing brentuximab vedotin exposure. The assay was immunoSEQ multiplex PCR, and TCRdb's table has in-frame clones only and misses some. The sample shows roughly 20,000 clones, 84% of them seen only once. Sequenced material: peripheral blood mononuclear cells (PBMCs), taken at baseline. These receptors all stem from a human donor with classical Hodgkin lymphoma.

The DNA for the CDR3 is TGTGCCAGCAGCTTAGCAAATTGGGGCCGGAGCTACGAGCAGTACTTC. Protein sequence: CASSLANWGRSYEQYF. The chain joins TRBV5-8 to TRBJ2-7, with D possibly TRBD1 on 5 matching bases. Trimming removed 2 bases at V and 3 bases at J, with 18 bases between. The V gene's germline CDR1 is SGHTS and CDR2 YDEGEE. CDR3 size: 16 residues.

The rearrangement links TRBV28 to TRBJ2-2; a weak D match, TRBD1 (5 bases). Trimming took off 7 bases at V and 4 bases at J, with 13 bases between the two ends. The CDR3 loop spans 14 amino acids. Germline values: CDR1 MDHEN, CDR2 SYDVKM. The CDR3: CASIGQRGTGELFF. CDR3 coding DNA: TGTGCCAGCATTGGACAAAGGGGCACCGGGGAGCTGTTTTTT.

This chain connects TRBV7-8 to TRBJ1-2; D gene uncertain. V lost 0 bases to trimming and J lost 7 bases, with 9 bases between them. Germline CDR1 and CDR2: SGHVS and FQNEAQ. This CDR3 is 13 amino acids long. CDR3 sequence reads: CASSLAYGSGYTF. As DNA, the CDR3 is TGTGCCAGCAGCTTAGCGTATGGGAGTGGCTACACCTTC.

In the case of this clone: The germline gene is not matched at one end of the junction; a read error may be the cause. The V gene is TRBV7-8, the J gene TRBJ1-5; D is unresolved. The CDR3 length is 14 residues. The germline gives CDR1 SGHVS, CDR2 FQNEAQ. The CDR3 loop is CAGSLRESNQPQHF. The CDR3 nucleotides read TGTGCCGGCAGCTTAAGGGAATCGAATCAGCCCCAGCATTTT.

This clone was seen a few times. V gene TRBV2 combines with J gene TRBJ2-5; no definite D call. The germline V and J ends were trimmed by 7 bases and 5 bases, with 14 bases remaining between them. Looked up from germline, CDR1 is SNHLY and CDR2 is FYNNEI. CDR3 length: 13 residues. CDR3 bases: TGTGCCAGCAACGAACTGGAAGGCGAGACCCAGTACTTC. Translation gives CASNELEGETQYF. The full variable domain, rest sourced from reference TRBV2 and TRBJ2-5, is EPEVTQTPSHQVTQMGQEVILRCVPISNHLYFYWYRQILGQKVEFLVSFYNNEISEKSEIFDDQFSVERPDGSNFTLKIRSTKLEDSAMYFCASNELEGETQYFGPGTRLLVL.

This chain uses TRBV4-1 with TRBJ2-7; D is possibly TRBD1 or TRBD2 (5 bases each). V was clipped by 3 bases and J by 0 bases, with 9 bases between them. The length of the CDR3 is 14 residues. Germline-derived CDR1 and CDR2 are MGHRA and YSYEKL. CDR3 region: CASSQGVPSYEQYF. The CDR3 nucleotides are TGCGCCAGCAGCCAGGGGGTTCCCTCCTACGAGCAGTACTTC.

The chain combines TRBV4-1 with TRBJ2-1, with 9 bases identical to TRBD1. The CDR3 spans 16 residues. Germline V gene data show CDR1 as MGHRA and CDR2 as YSYEKL. With V trimmed by 4 bases and J by 4 bases, 8 bases remained unmatched. The CDR3 is CASSLSEGTGYNEQFF. The CDR3 nucleotides are TGCGCCAGCAGCCTCTCGGAGGGGACAGGGTACAATGAGCAGTTCTTC.

This clone appeared a single time. The genes are TRBV11-2 and TRBJ2-5; 10 bases align to TRBD2. This CDR3 region has 16 residues. Losses at the gene ends were 5 bases for V and 1 base for J; bases not matched to a gene: 7. Per germline, CDR1 SGHAT and CDR2 FQNNGV. The chain's CDR3 is CASSHSGLARQETQYF. As DNA, the CDR3 is TGTGCCAGCAGCCACTCGGGACTAGCGCGCCAAGAGACCCAGTACTTC.

This clone showed up just a few times. The chain employs TRBV5-1 and TRBJ2-5, with D possibly matching TRBD2 (6 bases). Germline values: CDR1 SGHRS, CDR2 YFSETQ. The CDR3 contains 16 residues. V was shortened by 4 bases and J by 1 base, with 17 bases between the two germline ends. CDR3 in DNA: TGCGCCAGCAGCCCGACTTTCGGGAGCATCCAAGAGACCCAGTACTTC. It encodes CASSPTFGSIQETQYF.

This chain links TRBV18 with TRBJ1-3, with D perhaps matching TRBD1 (5 bases). CDR1 is KGHSH, CDR2 LQKENI, per germline. The ends were cut back, 3 bases at V and 9 bases at J, with 18 bases in the middle. This CDR3 contains 15 residues. CDR3 residues: CASSPPGLLRSTIYF. CDR3 DNA sequence: TGTGCCAGCTCACCCCCAGGGTTACTCCGAAGCACCATATATTTT.

J is TRBJ1-4 and V is TRBV14; 7 nucleotides line up with TRBD1. Per the germline V gene, CDR1 is SGHDN and CDR2 is FVKESK. The J segment lost 5 bases and the V segment lost 2 bases, leaving 5 bases of the junction unmatched. The CDR3 has 15 amino acids. The CDR3 spells CASSQHRGGNEKLFF. The DNA for the CDR3 is TGTGCCAGCAGCCAACACAGGGGAGGGAATGAAAAACTGTTTTTT. Complete variable domain (other parts from reference TRBV14 and TRBJ1-4): EAGVTQFPSHSVIEKGQTVTLRCDPISGHDNLYWYRRVMGKEIKFLLHFVKESKQDESGMPNNRFLAERTGGTYSTLKVQPAELEDSGVYFCASSQHRGGNEKLFFGSGTQLSVL.

This sequence joins TRBV6-5 and TRBJ1-2; D remains unclear. V gave up 0 bases and J gave up 7 bases, with 12 bases separating them. The CDR3 extends over 14 amino acids. Germline values: CDR1 MNHEY, CDR2 SVGAGI. The CDR3 protein is CASSYSRRERGYTF. CDR3 DNA: TGTGCCAGCAGTTACTCCAGGAGAGAGCGTGGCTACACCTTC.

The V call is TRBV5-1, the J call TRBJ1-1, with TRBD1 identical over 7 bases. Germline V gene data show CDR1 as SGHRS and CDR2 as YFSETQ. The CDR3 contains 14 residues. V was clipped by 0 bases and J by 11 bases; unmatched bases: 10. The CDR3 coding sequence is TGCGCCAGCAGCTTGGAGGGGGCCCAGGGCAGGGCTTTCTTT. It codes for CASSLEGAQGRAFF. Together with reference TRBV5-1 and TRBJ1-1, the CDR3 gives the full variable domain: KAGVTQTPRYLIKTRGQQVTLSCSPISGHRSVSWYQQTPGQGLQFLFEYFSETQRNKGNFPGRFSGRQFSNSRSEMNVSTLELGDSALYLCASSLEGAQGRAFFGQGTRLTVV.

The rearrangement joins TRBV4-1 to TRBJ1-3; perhaps TRBD1 as D (5 bases). Trimming left V 2 bases short and J 2 bases short, with 22 bases between. The germline gives CDR1 MGHRA, CDR2 YSYEKL. The CDR3 spans 19 residues. The CDR3 sequence: CASSQIEGASGKAGNTIYF. The CDR3 nucleotides read TGCGCCAGCAGCCAAATAGAAGGGGCCTCAGGGAAGGCTGGAAACACCATATATTTT.

The genes are TRBV5-1 and TRBJ1-4; the D gene is possibly TRBD1 (5 bases). This CDR3 has 14 amino acids. In germline, CDR1 is SGHRS, CDR2 YFSETQ. The V and J ends lost 4 bases and 3 bases respectively, with 10 bases between them. CDR3 DNA: TGCGCCAGCAGCATCGGGGGGTCTAATGAAAAACTGTTTTTT. Encoded protein: CASSIGGSNEKLFF.

The rearrangement uses TRBV28 and TRBJ1-6; 7 positions agree with TRBD1. The V gene's germline CDR1 is MDHEN and CDR2 SYDVKM. V lost 7 bases to trimming and J lost 10 bases; unmatched junction nucleotides: 10. CDR3 length: 14 residues. In DNA, the CDR3 is TGTGCCAGCAAGACAGGGCCTATTGGATCACCCCTCCACTTT. Amino acids: CASKTGPIGSPLHF.

Only one count was recorded for this clone. V usage is TRBV6-1 and J usage is TRBJ2-7; 13 bases line up with TRBD2. Looked up from germline, CDR1 is MNHNS and CDR2 is SASEGT. CDR3 length: 15 residues. V lost 4 bases, J lost 6 bases, and 6 bases stayed unmatched. The CDR3 DNA reads as TGTGCCAGCAGTGCCACTAGCGGGGGGGCCGCCGAGCAGTACTTC. It encodes CASSATSGGAAEQYF.

The chain combines TRBV2 with TRBJ1-5; D remains unclear. Germline V CDR1 and CDR2: SNHLY, FYNNEI. The ends were cut back, 2 bases at V and 0 bases at J, with 5 bases in the middle. CDR3 length: 14 amino acids. CDR3 coding DNA: TGTGCCAGCAGTGAAACAGATAGCAATCAGCCCCAGCATTTT. It specifies CASSETDSNQPQHF.

The chain employs TRBV4-2 and TRBJ1-6; 7 nucleotides match TRBD1. The CDR3 is made up of 18 amino acids. Germline V lookup: CDR1 LGHNA, CDR2 YNFKEQ. Trimming at V came to 1 base and at J to 5 bases, leaving 11 bases not matched to a gene. CDR3: CASSQAHGTASNNSPLHF. As DNA, the CDR3 is TGTGCCAGCAGCCAAGCACACGGGACAGCCAGTAATAATTCACCCCTCCACTTT.

This clone was seen a handful of times. The genes are TRBV19 and TRBJ2-2, with D tentatively TRBD1 or TRBD2 (6 bases each). The CDR3 consists of 15 residues. Germline assignment: CDR1 LNHDA and CDR2 SQIVND (reference sequence). V lost 5 bases to trimming and J lost 1 base, with 11 bases between them. The CDR3 protein is CASSFRGQNTGELFF. The CDR3, as DNA: TGTGCCAGTAGTTTTCGGGGGCAGAACACCGGGGAGCTGTTTTTT.

V usage is TRBV4-3 and J usage is TRBJ1-1, with a tentative D call TRBD1 (6 bases). The CDR3 is 15 residues long. V was shortened by 0 bases and J by 3 bases, with 11 bases between the two germline ends. Germline lookup yields CDR1 LGHNA and CDR2 YSLEER. The CDR3 DNA reads TGCGCCAGCAGCCAAGATGCGCAGGGGTACACTGAAGCTTTCTTT. Translation gives CASSQDAQGYTEAFF.

V and J are TRBV28 and TRBJ1-4; D is perhaps TRBD1 (6 bases). CDR3 size: 13 residues. Trimming pared 8 bases from V and 8 bases from J, leaving 15 bases between. Germline lookup yields CDR1 MDHEN and CDR2 SYDVKM. CDR3 DNA sequence: TGTGCCAGCCGCGTCGGGGGGCTGGAAAAACTGTTTTTT. It yields the protein CASRVGGLEKLFF.

V gene TRBV19 combines with J gene TRBJ1-1; D is perhaps TRBD1 (6 bases). Deletions cut 10 bases from V and 4 bases from J, with 13 bases between. This CDR3 comprises 12 residues. Germline lookup yields CDR1 LNHDA and CDR2 SQIVND (reference sequence). The CDR3 reads CATQQGPTEAFF. DNA for the CDR3: TGTGCCACTCAACAGGGACCCACTGAAGCTTTCTTT.

The chain recombines TRBV9 with TRBJ2-1, with 12 bases that match TRBD2. The length of the CDR3 is 17 residues. The J segment lost 2 bases and the V segment lost 4 bases, leaving 7 bases of the junction unmatched. Looked up from germline, CDR1 is SGDLS and CDR2 is YYNGEE. DNA for the CDR3: TGTGCCAGCAGCATCCGGACTAGCGGGGATACCTACAATGAGCAGTTCTTC. Protein sequence: CASSIRTSGDTYNEQFF.

The rearrangement joins TRBV5-4 to TRBJ1-2; D call uncertain. The CDR3 has 16 amino acids. V dropped 0 bases and J dropped 0 bases, with 12 bases sitting between them. CDR1 is SGHNT and CDR2 is YYREEE in the germline V gene (reference sequence). CDR3 sequence reads: CASSLGGDITNYGYTF. In DNA, the CDR3 is TGTGCCAGCAGCTTGGGCGGGGATATAACTAACTATGGCTACACCTTC.

This sequence joins TRBV28 and TRBJ1-1; 7 bases match TRBD1. V trimming: 1 base; J trimming: 4 bases; junction bases outside the gene matches: 3. The germline CDR1 and CDR2 sequences are MDHEN and SYDVKM. This CDR3 has 14 amino acids. CDR3 loop: CASSLSPGGTEAFF. DNA of the CDR3: TGTGCCAGCAGTTTATCCCCAGGGGGCACTGAAGCTTTCTTT.

This sequence joins TRBV7-2 and TRBJ2-2, with unresolved D. Germline CDR1 reads SGHTA; CDR2 reads FQGNSA. The CDR3 is 14 residues long. Trimming pared 2 bases from V and 5 bases from J, leaving 9 bases between. The CDR3: CASSLLVPTGELFF. CDR3 nucleotides: TGTGCCAGCAGCTTATTAGTACCTACCGGGGAGCTGTTTTTT.

The rearrangement joins TRBV2 to TRBJ2-5, with D maybe TRBD2 (5 bases). Deletions cut 10 bases from V and 4 bases from J, with 25 bases between. The CDR3 is made up of 16 amino acids. Germline V CDR1 and CDR2: SNHLY, FYNNEI. The CDR3 protein is CATVGGLLTAGETQYF. The DNA of the CDR3 is TGTGCCACCGTCGGAGGACTTCTGACCGCGGGAGAGACCCAGTACTTC.